The T cell receptor beta chain under discussion was sequenced for a study of shared clonotypes between healthy human individuals. Clones were read by immunoSEQ multiplex PCR, and TCRdb kept only the in-frame ones, dropping some. The sample includes roughly 2.5 million clones, around nine tenths of them seen just once. Germline-derived CDR1 and CDR2 are MNHNY and SVGAGI (reference sequence). Trimming left V 7 bases short and J 2 bases short, with 12 bases between. This CDR3 has 14 residues. The receptor's source is a man younger than 30 in good health. The gene calls are TRBV6-6 and TRBJ2-1, with D possibly being TRBD2 (6 bases). The sequenced material came from naive CD4+ T cells sorted from blood. The subset denotes: CD45RA+ positively selected. CDR3 amino acids: CASKKREPYNEQFF. Here the CDR3 DNA reads TGTGCCAGCAAGAAACGGGAGCCCTACAATGAGCAGTTCTTC.